This note documents a single T cell receptor beta chain sequence. The sample originates from a study of blood T cell repertoires in COVID-19. Study-wide context: There were acute and convalescent COVID-19 samples, and they came from the United States, Italy and Spain. T cells, B-cell-depleted T cells, or PBMCs provided the cDNA or gDNA that served as material.

The method was immunoSEQ multiplex PCR; TCRdb's version includes in-frame clones alone and lacks a portion of them. The sample contains 470,000 or so clones, approximately 83% of which appear only once. V lost 4 bases and J 0 bases, leaving 16 bases between the germline ends. The V gene's germline CDR1 is SGHTA and CDR2 FQGNSA. This CDR3 region has 17 residues. The origin of this receptor is a human donor in a cohort sampled during active COVID-19. The chain employs TRBV7-2 and TRBJ1-3; D call uncertain. What was sequenced was peripheral blood. This CDR3 is CASSSRTGVNSGNTIYF. The CDR3 nucleotides are TGTGCCAGCAGCTCCCGCACCGGGGTAAACTCTGGAAACACCATATATTTT.